Each of the 22 T cell receptor beta chains below was sequenced from the same sample in a study of blood T cell repertoires in COVID-19 (dated by TCRdb to the early 2020s). The method was the immunoSEQ multiplex PCR assay. Drawn from immuneACCESS, this table holds only the in-frame rearrangements with V and J called that TCRdb kept. Clones are partly lost; checked studies trace under half to an unresolved V gene and leave the rest unexplained. Recorded for this sample are fewer than 250,000 clones; roughly 80% of them occurred a single time. The ten biggest clones cover around an eighth of the sample. Sequencing was carried out using peripheral blood. Every receptor here comes from a woman aged 45 to 65 with acute or convalescent COVID-19.

The chain couples TRBV6-2 or TRBV6-3 to TRBJ1-5; TRBD1 might be the D (6 bases). The CDR3 runs 14 residues. V was cut by 2 bases and J by 4 bases, with 9 bases left in between. Germline V gives CDR1 MNHEY, CDR2 SVGEGT. This CDR3 is CASSYRGRNQPQHF. The CDR3 region has the DNA TGTGCCAGCAGTTACAGGGGGAGAAATCAGCCCCAGCATTTT.

This rearrangement joins TRBV19 to TRBJ1-4; TRBD1 matches 7 bases. V was pared by 3 bases and J by 7 bases, with 5 bases of the junction left unmatched. The CDR3 length is 14 residues. Germline CDR1 is LNHDA and CDR2 is SQIVND (reference sequence). The CDR3 sequence: CASSISGGREKLFF. As DNA, the CDR3 is TGTGCCAGTAGTATTTCAGGGGGTCGTGAAAAACTGTTTTTT. Based on the CDR3 plus reference TRBV19 and TRBJ1-4, the full variable domain is DGGITQSPKYLFRKEGQNVTLSCEQNLNHDAMYWYRQDPGQGLRLIYYSQIVNDFQKGDIAEGYSVSREKKESFPLTVTSAQKNPTAFYLCASSISGGREKLFFGSGTQLSVL.

The J gene is TRBJ1-2, the V gene TRBV6-5; D remains ambiguous. In germline, CDR1 is MNHEY, CDR2 SVGAGI. This CDR3 is 15 amino acids long. V gave up 9 bases and J gave up 4 bases, with 21 bases separating them. The CDR3 loop is CASSDHTTPFYGYTF. In DNA form, the CDR3 reads TGTGCCAGTTCCGACCATACGACACCTTTCTATGGCTACACCTTC.

The V gene is TRBV27, the J gene TRBJ2-3; tentative D call: TRBD2 (6 bases). The germline V gene has CDR1 MNHEY and CDR2 SMNVEV (reference sequence). The CDR3 sequence is 16 residues long. V was pared by 3 bases and J by 0 bases, with 13 bases between. CDR3 nucleotides: TGTGCCAGCAGTTTGCTTAGCGGAAGTAGCACAGATACGCAGTATTTT. Residues: CASSLLSGSSTDTQYF.

The chain couples TRBV6-1 to TRBJ1-5; TRBD1 matches 7 bases. CDR3 length equals 13 residues. The V gene's germline CDR1 is MNHNS and CDR2 SASEGT. With 5 bases clipped from V and 7 bases from J, the junction kept 5 bases outside the gene matches. CDR3 bases: TGTGCCAGCAGTCGGGACAGTTCCCAGCCCCAGCATTTT. It encodes CASSRDSSQPQHF.

The chain is built from TRBV3-1 (or the pseudogene TRBV3-2) and TRBJ2-7, with TRBD2 matching 9 bases. CDR3 length: 15 residues. J gave up 4 bases and V 4 bases, and 8 bases lay outside the gene matches. Germline values: CDR1 LGHDT, CDR2 YNNKEL (reference sequence). DNA for the CDR3: TGTGCCAGCAGCCGAGAGACTAGCGGTGTTTACGAGCAGTACTTC. Protein product: CASSRETSGVYEQYF.

This chain uses TRBV5-4 with TRBJ2-7, with 7 bases matching TRBD1. The CDR3 has 13 residues. Per germline, CDR1 SGHNT and CDR2 YYREEE (reference sequence). With V trimmed by 4 bases and J by 1 base, 2 bases remained unmatched. The CDR3 protein is CASSRQGSYEQYF. In DNA, the CDR3 is TGTGCCAGCAGCCGACAGGGATCCTACGAGCAGTACTTC.

The chain joins TRBV2 to TRBJ1-3; 10 bases align to TRBD1. Per germline, CDR1 SNHLY and CDR2 FYNNEI. Trimming took 6 bases from V and 0 from J; bases not matched to a gene: 11. This CDR3 is 18 amino acids long. The CDR3 loop is CASSRDRQGANSGNTIYF. Written as DNA, the CDR3 is TGTGCCAGCAGCCGGGACCGACAGGGGGCTAACTCTGGAAACACCATATATTTT.

The chain uses TRBV24-1 and TRBJ2-2; TRBD1 is a possible D gene (5 bases). Germline assignment: CDR1 KGHDR and CDR2 SFDVKD. V shed 0 bases and J shed 5 bases, with 9 bases lying between them. This CDR3 has 15 amino acids. The CDR3 DNA reads as TGTGCCACCAGTGATTTGGGACAACCAACCGGGGAGCTGTTTTTT. Its translation: CATSDLGQPTGELFF.

The V gene is TRBV18, the J gene TRBJ1-1, with D possibly TRBD1 on 5 matching bases. Germline V CDR1 and CDR2: KGHSH, LQKENI. CDR3 size: 15 residues. The V end was cut by 2 bases, the J end by 2 bases, with 12 bases between. The CDR3 nucleotides read TGTGCCAGCTCACCATCGAAAAGGGGAAACACTGAAGCTTTCTTT. Translating it yields CASSPSKRGNTEAFF.

The table lists this clone with a count of one. The genes are TRBV7-8 and TRBJ2-5; a weak D match, TRBD2 (5 bases). This CDR3 has 12 residues. Germline V gene sequence: CDR1 SGHVS, CDR2 FQNEAQ. The V gene lost 5 bases and the J gene lost 4 bases, with 8 bases spanning the gap. The CDR3 loop reads CASSPDLETQYF. CDR3 in DNA: TGTGCCAGCAGCCCGGACTTAGAGACCCAGTACTTC.

This clone appeared a single time. V and J are TRBV3-1 (or the pseudogene TRBV3-2) and TRBJ1-2, with 8 bases matching TRBD1. J lost 5 bases, V lost 5 bases, and 13 bases had no gene match. Germline V gene data show CDR1 as LGHDT and CDR2 as YNNKEL (reference sequence). This CDR3 has 16 amino acids. The CDR3 loop is CASSYSSGQGSYGYTF. The CDR3 DNA is TGTGCCAGCAGCTATTCATCCGGACAGGGCTCATATGGCTACACCTTC.

This clone was detected only a few times. This chain uses TRBV16 with TRBJ2-7; D might be TRBD1 (5 bases). Germline CDR1 reads KGHSY; CDR2 reads FQNENV. V lost 1 base and J 5 bases, leaving 9 bases between the germline ends. This CDR3 is 13 amino acids long. In nucleotides, the CDR3 is TGTGCCAGCAGCCAATTCCCCAGGGACGAGCAGTACTTC. Translated: CASSQFPRDEQYF. The entire variable domain, with the rest obtained from reference TRBV16 and TRBJ2-7, is as follows: GEEVAQTPKHLVRGEGQKAKLYCAPIKGHSYVFWYQQVLKNEFKFLISFQNENVFDETGMPKERFSAKCLPNSPCSLEIQATKLEDSAVYFCASSQFPRDEQYFGPGTRLTVT.

This sequence joins TRBV19 and TRBJ2-2; 9 bases line up with TRBD2. From germline, CDR1 is LNHDA and CDR2 SQIVND (reference sequence). The length of the CDR3 is 15 residues. With V trimmed by 7 bases and J by 4 bases, 7 bases remained unmatched. The CDR3, as DNA: TGTGCCAGTATGGAGCGGGGGGCCTTCACCGGGGAGCTGTTTTTT. As protein: CASMERGAFTGELFF.

The chain employs TRBV27 and TRBJ1-1; D is possibly TRBD1 (5 bases). This CDR3 spans 14 amino acids. V was pared by 6 bases and J by 9 bases, with 20 bases between. In germline, CDR1 is MNHEY, CDR2 SMNVEV (reference sequence). CDR3 sequence (DNA): TGTGCCAGCAGAGCTACGGGGACCGGGGGGAAAGCTTTCTTT. It specifies CASRATGTGGKAFF.

V and J are TRBV7-9 and TRBJ2-5; D remains unclear. Per germline, CDR1 SEHNR and CDR2 FQNEAQ (reference sequence). Trimming removed 3 bases at V and 4 bases at J, with 9 bases between. CDR3 size: 13 residues. The CDR3 DNA reads TGTGCCAGCAGCTTGTGGGCCCTAGAGACCCAGTACTTC. Protein: CASSLWALETQYF.

The rearrangement links TRBV11-2 to TRBJ1-4, with unresolved D. Germline values: CDR1 SGHAT, CDR2 FQNNGV. The V end lost 4 bases, the J end lost 11 bases, and 8 bases lay between the germline ends. This CDR3 comprises 11 residues. CDR3 sequence: CASSSGVKLFF. The CDR3 region has the DNA TGTGCCAGCAGCTCAGGTGTGAAACTGTTTTTT.

V gene TRBV9 combines with J gene TRBJ1-5; no clear D gene. The CDR3 spans 20 residues. The ends were cut back, 2 bases at V and 0 bases at J, with 24 bases in the middle. Germline V gene sequence: CDR1 SGDLS, CDR2 YYNGEE. CDR3 DNA sequence: TGTGCCAGCAGCGTCGAAATTCGGACTTGGAACCTCTATAGCAATCAGCCCCAGCATTTT. This sequence encodes CASSVEIRTWNLYSNQPQHF.

This chain uses TRBV24-1 with TRBJ2-2; the match to TRBD1 covers 7 bases. CDR1 KGHDR and CDR2 SFDVKD come from the germline V gene. CDR3 length: 14 residues. The ends lost 4 bases at V and 5 bases at J; junction bases unmatched: 3. CDR3 protein: CATSDYRGTGELFF. Here the CDR3 DNA reads TGTGCCACCAGTGACTACAGGGGAACCGGGGAGCTGTTTTTT.

The chain links TRBV15 to TRBJ2-3; 13 nucleotides line up with TRBD2. Trimming took 5 bases from V and 1 from J; bases not matched to a gene: 3. Germline V gene lookup returns CDR1 LNHNV and CDR2 YYDKDF (reference sequence). This CDR3 is built from 16 residues. The CDR3 region is CATSVGTSGGTDTQYF. CDR3 in DNA: TGTGCCACCAGCGTGGGGACTAGCGGGGGCACAGATACGCAGTATTTT.

The genes are TRBV30 and TRBJ1-6; D is undetermined. Trimming took 1 base from V and 0 from J, leaving 10 bases between them. Germline V gives CDR1 GTSNPN, CDR2 SVGIG (reference sequence). The CDR3 loop spans 16 amino acids. The CDR3 nucleotides are TGTGCCTGGAGTGAGGAGAGAAGCTCCTATAATTCACCCCTCCACTTT. Encoded protein: CAWSEERSSYNSPLHF.

The rearrangement uses TRBV9 and TRBJ1-4; 8 bases map to TRBD1. The CDR3 loop spans 14 amino acids. Germline-derived CDR1 and CDR2 are SGDLS and YYNGEE. Trimming cost V 4 bases and J 9 bases; bases outside gene matches: 8. This chain's CDR3 is CASSPRTGWKKLFF. The CDR3 DNA sequence: TGTGCCAGCAGCCCCCGGACAGGGTGGAAAAAACTGTTTTTT. Looking up the rest from reference TRBV9 and TRBJ1-4 gives the full variable domain: DSGVTQTPKHLITATGQRVTLRCSPRSGDLSVYWYQQSLDQGLQFLIQYYNGEERAKGNILERFSAQQFPDLHSELNLSSLELGDSALYFCASSPRTGWKKLFFGSGTQLSVL.